This TCR beta chain was documented in a study of T cells after posttransplantation cyclophosphamide. Concerning this clone: Antigen specificity is unknown.

TCRdb keeps only in-frame clones here, not all; method: immunoSEQ multiplex PCR. The table includes about 52,000 clones, 94% detected once. This related bone marrow graft donor gave peripheral blood on the day of marrow donation. The CDR3 has 18 amino acids. The trim removed 4 bases at V and 0 bases at J, leaving 12 bases unmatched. The germline V gene has CDR1 MGHRA and CDR2 YSYEKL. Overall study results and limits: After PTCy, TRB diversity resembled that of CNI/methotrexate controls. Tissue-infiltrating T cells from skin or gut overlapped little with blood T cells.

This rearrangement joins TRBV4-1 to TRBJ1-5, with TRBD1 identical over 7 bases. Specimen: PBMCs. The sequence derives from a woman aged 25 to 39 in good health and a related stem cell transplant donor. The CDR3 DNA reads TGCGCCAGCAGCCGAGACCGGGACAGCCTGTATAGCAATCAGCCCCAGCATTTT. This translates into CASSRDRDSLYSNQPQHF.